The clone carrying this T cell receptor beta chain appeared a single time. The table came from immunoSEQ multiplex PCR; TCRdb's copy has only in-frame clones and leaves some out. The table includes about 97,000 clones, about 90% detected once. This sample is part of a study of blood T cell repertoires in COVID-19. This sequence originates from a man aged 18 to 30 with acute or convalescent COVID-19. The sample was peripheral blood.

As DNA, the CDR3 is TGTGCCAGCAGTCGGGTCCTCTATAATTCACCCCTCCACTTT. Translating it yields CASSRVLYNSPLHF. The chain is built from TRBV6-5 and TRBJ1-6, with D unresolved. CDR3 length equals 14 residues. Germline V gene data show CDR1 as MNHEY and CDR2 as SVGAGI. Trimming stripped 5 bases from V and 3 bases from J, with 8 bases between.